This T cell receptor beta chain was captured in a study of cytomegalovirus exposure and HLA in healthy donors listed by TCRdb under 2017. At the level of the whole study: In an earlier analysis of 550 to 750 of the donors, under 300 Gb of sequence data and 90 million to 120 million unique TCR beta sequences from roughly 200 million T cells were reported. An early release covering 500 to 750 HLA-typed donors comprised 250 to 350 gigabases of sequencing data and approximately 85 million unique TCR sequences. Of the roughly 400 genotyped donors, around 81% fell in the genetic ancestry cluster associated with self-reported Caucasian donors. The aim of the study was to test whether cataloging public T cell receptors could identify signatures of past pathogen exposure. The study profiled the T cell repertoires of 666 subjects by immunosequencing and related them to cytomegalovirus serostatus. Along with the approximately 650-subject first cohort, a separate validation cohort of roughly 110 different subjects was used. The study combined high-throughput TCR immunosequencing, statistical association of individual TCRs with disease status, and machine learning to predict cytomegalovirus infection status. A later analysis re-analyzed previously published TCR beta repertoires from roughly 690 donors and added high-resolution HLA genotyping to study TCR occurrence patterns. In the later analysis, no new phenotypic data were used to find candidate immune exposures; instead, reliance was placed on TCR beta sequences and their occurrence across donors. An earlier analysis of 587 of the donors used high-throughput TCR beta sequencing to judge whether each TCR beta V gene segment behaved as functional or pseudogenic. Alongside the repertoire data, information on donor age, sex, ethnicity and CMV serostatus was compiled. Genome-wide SNP genotypes for about 60% of the roughly 700 donors were used in a later genetic analysis, which treated that subset as a discovery cohort. Every repertoire in the discovery cohort had been generated on one and the same sequencing platform. Class I and class II HLA loci were covered by the typing at four-digit resolution. The number of donors typed differed by locus, with roughly 629-640 for A, B, C, DRB1 and DQB1, more than 500 for DQA1, 600 to 610 for DPA1, and approximately 470 for DPB1. Roughly 5 DR-DQ haplotypes were handled as single units for association and clustering, since linkage in the cohort was strong. Among some 410 genotyped donors of the cohort, an average of around 250,000 unique TCR beta nucleotide sequences was sequenced per donor, of which approximately 19% were non-productive. General findings and caveats noted by the study authors: In a later analysis, most CMV-associated TCR beta chains were found to appear HLA-restricted, with HLA associations seemingly driven largely by CMV exposure. Linkage disequilibrium might explain the correlated functional status among segregating V segments, but an unknown experimental factor could not be ruled out. A group of highly shared sequence variants was considered likely to be a technical artifact of the sequencing pipeline. Specific HLA alleles were associated with 16,951 TCR beta sequences at a false discovery rate of 0.05 in a later analysis. A later genetic analysis reported fewer N-insertions in productive TCRs among donors in an Asian-associated ancestry cluster than the roughly 650-donor mean. A further reported finding was that TCR beta sequences accurately predicted the HLA-A and HLA-B alleles for most subjects in the first cohort. It was suggested by the authors that the approach could potentially be generalized to other disease states and immunological phenotypes. A later analysis found that TCR association rates varied across HLA loci, with DRB1 alleles showing the most associated TCRs and HLA-C alleles the fewest. In both the original and validation cohorts, the classifier was reported to diagnose cytomegalovirus status with high specificity and sensitivity. Most TCR sequences were seen in very few donors, while some public TCRs were found in many individuals. Compared with equally common non-associated chains, HLA-associated TCR beta chains in a later analysis were more clonally expanded and had lower generation probabilities. A later analysis reported that several top co-occurrence clusters appeared linked to parvovirus B19, influenza, CMV and Epstein-Barr virus. Because HLA typing was unavailable for some donors at each locus, only the typed subset was used in association tests. Some IMGT-functional V segments, including TRBV6-2 and TRBV6-3, could not be distinguished by the 87-base-pair reads and were therefore excluded. The study gave a list of some 150 TCR beta chains associated with cytomegalovirus. Roughly uniform sequencing depth across donors was assumed in presence/absence analyses, although this assumption may not hold. Only TCR beta chains were sequenced in this cohort, and the absence of alpha or paired-chain data limited detectable features. Because counts were too low, seventeen rarely observed V segments, including chromosome 9 orphons, were left out of the earlier analysis of 587 of the donors. An earlier analysis of around 600 of the donors showed that most TCR beta V segments appeared in productive rearrangements either about 90% or about 30% of the time, which broadly matched IMGT annotations. For the cohort, immune exposure information was limited to CMV serostatus. A few of the identified cytomegalovirus-associated TCR beta chains were confirmed in vitro to be specific for cytomegalovirus antigens. Strong co-occurrence of HLA alleles, especially DR and DQ, made assigning TCR associations to individual alleles difficult. A later genetic analysis associated a missense DCLRE1C variant with V-gene and J-gene trimming of TCR beta chains, and an independent cohort replicated the association.

Concerning this clone itself: The antigen it binds to is not known. No qualities accompany the bases; no much larger clone lies one base away.

Taken from cysteine to phenylalanine, the CDR3 has 14 residues. The read is trimmed to its CDR3 DNA, 42 bases read in frame from base 1. Library generation was performed with the immunoSEQ multiplex PCR assay. A mixture of 60 forward primers for TCR Vbeta segments and 13 reverse primers for TCR Jbeta segments was used in the multiplex PCR. The CDR3 region of rearranged TCR beta genes was amplified from genomic DNA with a multiplex PCR assay. On the Illumina HiSeq System, the amplified TCR beta libraries were sequenced as 87-base-pair reads. In the authors' own workflow: A later analysis tallied tens of millions of unique TCR beta chains across the 640 or so repertoires, and approximately 9.9 million of those chains were shared by two or more donors. Raw reads were error-corrected and collapsed into unique sequences with a nearest-neighbor algorithm that merged closely related sequences to remove PCR and sequencing errors. Alignment of CDR3 sequences to IMGT reference sequences was used to assign V, D and J gene segments. For a sequence to be retained, at least a six-nucleotide match to both a V gene segment and a J gene segment was required. Rearrangements were classified as productive when the CDR3 lacked stop codons and remained in frame with V and J, and all other rearrangements were classified as non-productive. CDR3 was defined according to IMGT convention as the region running from the second conserved V-encoded cysteine to the conserved J-encoded phenylalanine. The earlier analysis of 587 of the donors excluded any sequence lacking an unambiguous match to a single V gene segment. An earlier analysis of a few hundred of the donors classified V segments as functional when productive rearrangements were above 56.7% and as segregating when the standard deviation between donors was above 5%. A statistical classification framework was built to diagnose cytomegalovirus status from the catalog of TCR beta chain sequences. V and J gene assignment, in a later analysis, came from comparing TCR nucleotide sequences with IMGT/GENE-DB human TR gene sequences. In a later analysis, CDR3 sequences and most-parsimonious VDJ recombination scenarios were assigned using the TCRdist pipeline. In a later analysis, every TCR beta chain was defined by the combination of its CDR3 amino acid sequence and its V-gene family, and reads without a unique V-gene family were dropped. A later analysis removed 500 to 650 highly shared, low-generation-probability nucleotide sequences to deal with suspected cross-contamination and a sequencing artifact. For each public chain, a later analysis derived a clonal expansion index from normalized ranks of inferred template counts within each repertoire. Generation probabilities in a later analysis came from a VDJ recombination model fitted to out-of-frame rearrangements, and those results were checked against IGoR. In a later analysis, TCR-TCR, TCR-HLA and TCR-CMV co-occurrence was scored with hypergeometric tests, and a repertoire-size bias correction was applied to TCR pairs. In a later analysis, false discovery rates were estimated by permuting HLA or CMV assignments 20 times. In a later analysis, co-occurring TCRs were grouped using DBSCAN, with TCRdist sequence similarity added in when clustering inside HLA-allele-positive subsets. For co-occurrence clustering, repertoires with fewer than 30,000 or more than 120,000 public chains were excluded, along with roughly five repertoires with anomalous nucleotide sharing. The immuneACCESS repertoire file appears here via TCRdb, limited to in-frame rearrangements. These files lack a portion of the clones; in checked studies, under half of the deficit traces to unresolved V genes, and the cause of the others is not known. The D gene and trimming were derived from the DNA, and the V and J assignments and clone size from that table. This sample has 150,000 to 200,000 clones in its table, and about 62% of those were observed once. The ten largest clones capture about 3.2% of the sample.

The cohort consisted of some 730 healthy bone marrow donors. At the time of sampling, every cohort member was nominally healthy, though immune exposures that went unrecorded were likely present. The donor tested CMV seronegative and was one of the 352 seronegative cohort members. Every donor gave a peripheral blood sample, and the peripheral blood mononuclear cells from that sample were used for TCR beta sequencing. The Qiagen DNeasy Blood Extraction Kit was used to extract genomic DNA from the blood cell samples. Sequencing used PBMCs. The rearranged chain carries TRBV12-2 and TRBJ2-1; whether TRBD2, the table's D call, matches the DNA was not checked. TRBV12-2 is an annotated pseudogene. The TCR was taken from a man aged 40-49 years in good health and CMV-seronegative. The nucleotide sequence is TGTGCAAGCCCCGCCGGGAGACTAGCGGGGGGGCAGTTCTTC. This is translated as CASPAGRLAGGQFF.